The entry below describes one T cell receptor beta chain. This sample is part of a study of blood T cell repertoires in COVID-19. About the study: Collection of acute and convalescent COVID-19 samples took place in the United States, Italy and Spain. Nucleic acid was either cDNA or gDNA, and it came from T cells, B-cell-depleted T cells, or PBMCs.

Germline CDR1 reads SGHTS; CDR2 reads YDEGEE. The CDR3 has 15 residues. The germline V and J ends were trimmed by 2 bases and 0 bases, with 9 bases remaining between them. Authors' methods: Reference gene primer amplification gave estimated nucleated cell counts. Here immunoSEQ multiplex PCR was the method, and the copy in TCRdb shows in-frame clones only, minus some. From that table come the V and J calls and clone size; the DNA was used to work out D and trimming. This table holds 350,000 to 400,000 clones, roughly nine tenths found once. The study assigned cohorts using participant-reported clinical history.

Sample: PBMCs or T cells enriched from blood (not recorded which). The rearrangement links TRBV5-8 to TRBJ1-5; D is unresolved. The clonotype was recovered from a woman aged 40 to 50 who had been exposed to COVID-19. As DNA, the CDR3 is TGTGCCAGCAGCTTAATAGTAAATAGCAATCAGCCCCAGCATTTT. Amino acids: CASSLIVNSNQPQHF.